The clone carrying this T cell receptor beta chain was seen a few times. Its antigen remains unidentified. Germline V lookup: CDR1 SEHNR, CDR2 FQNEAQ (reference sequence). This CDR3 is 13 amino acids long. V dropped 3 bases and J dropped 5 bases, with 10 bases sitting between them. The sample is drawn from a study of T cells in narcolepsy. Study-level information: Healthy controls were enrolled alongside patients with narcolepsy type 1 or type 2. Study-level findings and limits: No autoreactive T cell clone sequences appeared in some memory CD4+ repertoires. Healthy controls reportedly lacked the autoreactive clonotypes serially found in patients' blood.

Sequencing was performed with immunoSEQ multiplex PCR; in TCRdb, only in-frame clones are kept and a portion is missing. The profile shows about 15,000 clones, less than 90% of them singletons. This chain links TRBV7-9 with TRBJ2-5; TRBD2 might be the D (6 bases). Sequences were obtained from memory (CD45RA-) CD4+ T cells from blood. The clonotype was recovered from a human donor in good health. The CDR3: CASSFGGFETQYF. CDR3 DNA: TGTGCCAGCAGCTTTGGGGGGTTTGAGACCCAGTACTTC.